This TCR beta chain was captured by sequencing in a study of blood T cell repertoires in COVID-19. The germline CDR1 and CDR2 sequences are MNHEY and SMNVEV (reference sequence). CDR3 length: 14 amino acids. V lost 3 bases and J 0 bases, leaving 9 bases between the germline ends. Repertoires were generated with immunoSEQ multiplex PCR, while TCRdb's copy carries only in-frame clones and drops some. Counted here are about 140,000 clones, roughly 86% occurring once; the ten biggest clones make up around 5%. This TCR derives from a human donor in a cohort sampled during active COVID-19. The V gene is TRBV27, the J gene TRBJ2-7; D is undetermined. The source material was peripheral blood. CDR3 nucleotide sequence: TGTGCCAGCAGTTTTGCGGTACGCTCCTACGAGCAGTACTTC. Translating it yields CASSFAVRSYEQYF.